Following are 26 T cell receptor beta chains from one sample sequenced in a study of T cell repertoires in cytomegalovirus infection. From the reads, TCRdb called clonotypes with MiXCR, one entry per CDR3 protein. The sample holds a few hundred thousand distinct CDR3 sequences, about 32% seen once. Antigens for these TCRs are unknown. The sample was cultured PBMCs, taken from culture after CMV antigen stimulation. Receptors were obtained from a human donor in good health (CMV status not recorded). Some clones in this sample may be carry-over from other donors' samples.

This clonotype was counted only a few times. This rearrangement joins TRBV5-6 to TRBJ1-1; D unclear. From germline, CDR1 is SGHDT and CDR2 YYEEEE. The CDR3 contains 13 residues. Trimming took 2 bases from V and 1 from J, leaving 6 bases between them. CDR3 nucleotide sequence: TGTGCCAGCAGCTTATCCGCGAACACTGAAGCTTTCTTT. It encodes CASSLSANTEAFF.

The chain recombines TRBV7-6 with TRBJ2-1; D is unclear. The CDR3 length is 15 residues. Germline-derived CDR1 and CDR2 are SGHVS and FNYEAQ. Trimming removed 5 bases from V and 8 bases from J, with 19 bases in between. The CDR3 bases are TGTGCCAGCAGCCTCAGAGCGTCATCCAATGATGAGCAGTTCTTC. Protein: CASSLRASSNDEQFF.

This clonotype has just a few counts. The genes are TRBV7-2 and TRBJ2-1; D is undetermined. This CDR3 region has 15 residues. The V end lost 5 bases, the J end lost 3 bases, and 14 bases lay between the germline ends. Per the germline V gene, CDR1 is SGHTA and CDR2 is FQGNSA. CDR3 DNA: TGTGCCAGCAGCCCCATGGTTGGGTACTACAATGAGCAGTTCTTC. Translating gives CASSPMVGYYNEQFF.

The chain is built from TRBV20-1 and TRBJ2-7, with D possibly called TRBD1 or TRBD2 (5 bases each). Trimming took 1 base from V and 2 from J, leaving 9 bases between them. CDR3 size: 13 residues. The germline V gene has CDR1 DFQATT and CDR2 SNEGSKA (reference sequence). This CDR3 reads CSARGQGAYEQYV. The CDR3 coding sequence is TGCAGTGCTAGAGGGCAGGGAGCCTACGAGCAGTACGTC.

The V and J genes are TRBV19 and TRBJ2-7; 10 nucleotides align to TRBD2. The junction had 6 bases not matched to a gene; V was cut back by 5 bases and J by 2 bases. Germline values: CDR1 LNHDA, CDR2 SQIVND (reference sequence). The CDR3 runs 15 residues. CDR3 in amino acids: CASSPRTSGPYEQYF. DNA of the CDR3: TGTGCCAGTAGTCCCCGGACTAGCGGTCCCTACGAGCAGTACTTC. The whole variable domain, remainder taken from reference TRBV19 and TRBJ2-7, is DGGITQSPKYLFRKEGQNVTLSCEQNLNHDAMYWYRQDPGQGLRLIYYSQIVNDFQKGDIAEGYSVSREKKESFPLTVTSAQKNPTAFYLCASSPRTSGPYEQYFGPGTRLTVT.

This clonotype was observed a handful of times. The V and J genes are TRBV7-9 and TRBJ1-1; D gene uncertain. Germline V gene lookup returns CDR1 SEHNR and CDR2 FQNEAQ (reference sequence). This CDR3 contains 12 residues. V was cut by 4 bases and J by 6 bases, with 9 bases left in between. The CDR3 bases are TGTGCCAGCAGCTCAACGGCCGCTGAAGCTTTCTTT. Protein sequence: CASSSTAAEAFF.

The chain is built from TRBV10-2 and TRBJ2-1, with 7 bases that match TRBD2. This CDR3 has 15 residues. Per germline, CDR1 WSHSY and CDR2 SAAADI. V shed 0 bases and J 9 bases; nucleotides not matched to a gene: 8. CDR3 nucleotides: TGCGCCAGCAGTGAGTCGGTCGGACTAGAAACTGAGCAGTTCTTC. Amino acid sequence: CASSESVGLETEQFF.

The rearrangement joins TRBV19 to TRBJ1-4, with TRBD1 as a possible D gene (6 bases). The ends were cut back, 6 bases at V and 7 bases at J, with 12 bases in the middle. This CDR3 contains 13 residues. Germline V gene sequence: CDR1 LNHDA, CDR2 SQIVND (reference sequence). The CDR3 loop is CASRDSTVEKLFF. The CDR3 bases are TGTGCCAGTAGGGACAGTACAGTTGAAAAACTGTTTTTT. Looking up the rest from reference TRBV19 and TRBJ1-4 gives the full variable domain: DGGITQSPKYLFRKEGQNVTLSCEQNLNHDAMYWYRQDPGQGLRLIYYSQIVNDFQKGDIAEGYSVSREKKESFPLTVTSAQKNPTAFYLCASRDSTVEKLFFGSGTQLSVL.

The rearrangement joins TRBV30 to TRBJ1-2; no definite D call. With 4 bases removed from V and 13 bases from J, the gap between germline ends came to 19 bases. Germline CDR1 reads GTSNPN; CDR2 reads SVGIG (reference sequence). The CDR3 is 12 amino acids. In DNA, the CDR3 is TGTGCCTGGACTAGGGAGGCAGCTGGTTTCACCTTC. This gives the protein CAWTREAAGFTF.

There are a few counts of this clonotype. The chain joins TRBV12-3 or TRBV12-4 to TRBJ2-4, with TRBD1 identical over 8 bases. The CDR3 has 17 amino acids. With 3 bases clipped from V and 5 bases from J, the junction kept 12 bases outside the gene matches. DNA for the CDR3: TGTGCCAGCAGTTTTTGGGTAGGGGGACAGGCACAAAACATTCAGTACTTC. Translation: CASSFWVGGQAQNIQYF.

The chain joins TRBV20-1 to TRBJ1-5, with 8 bases identical to TRBD1. This CDR3 spans 15 amino acids. J lost 1 base, V lost 6 bases, and 8 bases had no gene match. Germline lookup yields CDR1 DFQATT and CDR2 SNEGSKA (reference sequence). Here the CDR3 reads CSAHRTGTSNQPQHF. For the CDR3, the DNA is TGCAGTGCGCATCGGACAGGGACAAGCAATCAGCCCCAGCATTTT.

CDR3 in DNA: TGTGCCAGCACGACCACCACCGGGTTCAACAATGAGCAGTTCTTC. This codes for CASTTTTGFNNEQFF. The J gene is TRBJ2-1, the V gene TRBV11-2; D ambiguous. Trimming took 7 bases from V and 5 from J, leaving 18 bases between them. The CDR3 covers 15 residues. Germline V gene lookup returns CDR1 SGHAT and CDR2 FQNNGV.

The chain combines TRBV27 with TRBJ2-2; no reliable D call. The length of the CDR3 is 13 residues. The ends were cut back, 3 bases at V and 6 bases at J, with 8 bases in the middle. Germline V lookup: CDR1 MNHEY, CDR2 SMNVEV (reference sequence). The CDR3 protein is CASSFSDSGELFF. The CDR3, as DNA: TGTGCCAGCAGTTTTTCAGATTCCGGGGAGCTGTTTTTT.

The rearrangement uses TRBV4-3 and TRBJ2-3, with a possible D match to TRBD2 (5 bases). Germline assignment: CDR1 LGHNA and CDR2 YSLEER. V was clipped by 4 bases and J by 3 bases, with 20 bases between them. The CDR3 loop spans 17 amino acids. This chain's CDR3 is CASSRSSLGGGTDTQYF. The DNA for the CDR3 is TGCGCCAGCAGCCGCAGTTCCCTCGGAGGTGGGACAGATACGCAGTATTTT.

This clonotype was seen a handful of times. The chain is built from TRBV12-3 or TRBV12-4 and TRBJ1-3; no definite D call. CDR3 length equals 15 residues. V was clipped by 3 bases and J by 0 bases, with 9 bases between them. The CDR3 is CASSFFWSSGNTIYF. CDR3 DNA: TGTGCCAGCAGTTTTTTCTGGAGCTCTGGAAACACCATATATTTT.

This clonotype was seen a handful of times. The chain links TRBV6-2 or TRBV6-3 to TRBJ2-7; the match to TRBD2 covers 14 bases. The V gene's germline CDR1 is MNHEY and CDR2 SVGEGT. Germline trimming cut 7 bases from V and 5 bases from J; bases unmatched to any gene: 7. The CDR3 spans 15 residues. DNA of the CDR3: TGTGCCAGCAACTCGGGACTAGCGGGAGAAGACGAGCAGTACGTC. This gives the protein CASNSGLAGEDEQYV.

The chain uses TRBV7-2 and TRBJ2-3; TRBD2 might be the D (6 bases). The V end was cut by 3 bases, the J end by 9 bases, with 13 bases between. This CDR3 is 13 amino acids long. Germline V lookup: CDR1 SGHTA, CDR2 FQGNSA. The CDR3 region has the DNA TGTGCCAGCAGCTTGGGGGAGGATCGGACGCAGTATTTT. Residues: CASSLGEDRTQYF.

The sample holds a few counts of this clonotype. V is TRBV7-8 and J is TRBJ1-2; D is perhaps TRBD1 (5 bases). CDR3 length: 14 residues. Germline V gene sequence: CDR1 SGHVS, CDR2 FQNEAQ. V lost 1 base, J lost 4 bases, and 10 bases lay in between. The CDR3 here is CASSLGGKGYGYTF. CDR3 coding DNA: TGTGCCAGCAGCTTAGGGGGGAAAGGCTATGGCTACACCTTC.

Concerning this clonotype itself: A much larger clone differs from this one at a single base, so this may be a read error. The V gene is TRBV7-2, the J gene TRBJ1-5; 7 bases match TRBD1. CDR1 and CDR2 (germline): SGHTA, FQGNSA. The CDR3 is 13 residues long. V dropped 5 bases and J dropped 6; count of bases not matched to a gene: 4. Here the CDR3 reads CASSPDRTQPQHF. CDR3 DNA sequence: TGTGCCAGCAGCCCGGACAGGACTCAGCCCCAGCATTTT.

This clonotype was seen more than once but under ten times. V and J are TRBV5-1 and TRBJ2-7, with TRBD1 matching 11 bases. The CDR3 contains 15 residues. Germline-derived CDR1 and CDR2 are SGHRS and YFSETQ. Losses at the gene ends were 4 bases for V and 3 bases for J; bases not matched to a gene: 6. CDR3 amino acids: CASSTPGQGVYEQYF. In nucleotides, the CDR3 is TGCGCCAGCAGCACGCCGGGACAGGGGGTCTACGAGCAGTACTTC.

The chain carries TRBV6-1 and TRBJ1-2; D unclear. The CDR3 spans 12 residues. Germline V gives CDR1 MNHNS, CDR2 SASEGT. V was shortened by 5 bases and J by 8 bases, with 12 bases between the two germline ends. The CDR3 DNA follows: TGTGCCAGCAGTTCACCCGGGAACGGCTACACCTTC. Translation gives CASSSPGNGYTF.

The rearrangement joins TRBV4-1 to TRBJ2-1; TRBD1 agrees at 10 bases. With V trimmed by 1 base and J by 5 bases, 5 bases remained unmatched. The germline V gene has CDR1 MGHRA and CDR2 YSYEKL. The CDR3 has 16 amino acids. The CDR3 reads CASSQGLGTGDNEQFF. CDR3 DNA: TGCGCCAGCAGCCAAGGCTTAGGGACAGGGGACAATGAGCAGTTCTTC.

This clonotype showed up many times. This sequence joins TRBV7-8 and TRBJ2-4, with D possibly matching TRBD2 (5 bases). The germline V gene has CDR1 SGHVS and CDR2 FQNEAQ. V lost 1 base and J 0 bases, leaving 13 bases between the germline ends. The CDR3 spans 17 residues. The CDR3 here is CASSLERWGIAKNIQYF. The CDR3 DNA is TGTGCCAGCAGCTTAGAGCGGTGGGGTATAGCCAAAAACATTCAGTACTTC.

This clonotype was detected a few times. Mismatch with germline at one junction end may stem from a read error. This chain joins TRBV7-6 and TRBJ2-3; D is undetermined. Germline values: CDR1 SGHVS, CDR2 FNYEAQ. The CDR3 is 14 amino acids. The CDR3, as DNA: TGTGCTAGCAGCTTAGGTAGTTCTGGTGATACGCAGTATTTT. Amino acids: CASSLGSSGDTQYF.

This clonotype showed up just a few times. The CDR3 region has the DNA TGTGCCAGCAGCCGGGGGCCCGGGGAGCTGTTTTTT. It yields the protein CASSRGPGELFF. The chain uses TRBV12-3 or TRBV12-4 and TRBJ2-2; D may correspond to TRBD1 or TRBD2 (6 bases each). The CDR3 is 12 amino acids. The V end was cut by 6 bases, the J end by 6 bases, with 8 bases between.

This clonotype was picked up many times. This chain connects TRBV2 to TRBJ1-4; 9 bases agree with TRBD1. CDR1 is SNHLY, CDR2 FYNNEI, per germline. V was clipped by 7 bases and J by 7 bases; unmatched bases: 7. The CDR3 spans 14 residues. The CDR3 loop reads CASITDRGTEKLFF. CDR3 nucleotides: TGTGCCAGCATTACAGACAGGGGGACTGAAAAACTGTTTTTT.